Following are 6 T cell receptor beta chains from one sample sequenced in a study of shared clonotypes between healthy human individuals. Naive CD8 cells comprised CD45RO-negative, CCR7-positively selected cells, excluding terminally differentiated effector memory CD45RA+ cells. Repertoires were generated with immunoSEQ multiplex PCR, while TCRdb's copy carries only in-frame clones and drops some. The sample includes roughly 2.1 million clones, around 93% of them seen just once. The material sequenced was naive CD8+ T cells from PBMCs. Receptors were obtained from a man aged 18 to 29 in good health. Some clones in this sample may be carry-over from other donors' samples.

The V and J genes are TRBV27 and TRBJ2-7; 10 bases are a match to TRBD1. The CDR3 is 15 residues long. Germline assignment: CDR1 MNHEY and CDR2 SMNVEV (reference sequence). The V and J ends lost 5 bases and 2 bases, in that order; junction bases with no gene match: 6. The DNA for the CDR3 is TGTGCCAGCAGTACGCGGACAGGGGGACCCTACGAGCAGTACTTC. Protein product: CASSTRTGGPYEQYF.

This chain links TRBV2 with TRBJ2-7, with 8 bases matching TRBD2. This CDR3 has 15 residues. In germline, CDR1 is SNHLY, CDR2 FYNNEI. V gave up 10 bases and J gave up 7 bases; unmatched junction bases: 18. The CDR3: CATFGTSGSLGEQYF. DNA of the CDR3: TGTGCCACCTTTGGCACTAGCGGTTCCCTGGGGGAGCAGTACTTC.

The genes are TRBV5-4 and TRBJ2-2, with 7 bases aligning to TRBD2. Germline lookup yields CDR1 SGHNT and CDR2 YYREEE (reference sequence). V shed 1 base, J shed 1 base, and the junction held 4 bases outside the gene matches. The CDR3 is made up of 16 amino acids. The CDR3 bases are TGTGCCAGCAGCTTGTTTCCTAGCGGGAACACCGGGGAGCTGTTTTTT. It is translated as CASSLFPSGNTGELFF.

This clone was counted a single time. V is TRBV7-9 and J is TRBJ2-1; tentatively, D is TRBD2 (5 bases). This CDR3 region has 11 residues. CDR1 SEHNR and CDR2 FQNEAQ come from the germline V gene (reference sequence). The V and J ends lost 8 bases and 4 bases respectively, with 6 bases between them. CDR3 protein: CASGGYNEQFF. In DNA, the CDR3 is TGTGCCAGCGGAGGATACAATGAGCAGTTCTTC.

The chain couples TRBV7-9 to TRBJ2-7; D unresolved. V was clipped by 5 bases and J by 4 bases, with 9 bases between them. Germline V lookup: CDR1 SEHNR, CDR2 FQNEAQ (reference sequence). This CDR3 has 12 amino acids. CDR3 residues: CASSVENYEQYF. CDR3 DNA: TGTGCCAGCAGCGTCGAAAATTACGAGCAGTACTTC.

The chain joins TRBV5-1 to TRBJ2-1; 13 nucleotides align to TRBD2. J was trimmed by 8 bases and V by 4 bases; bases with no gene match: 6. There are 15 residues in the CDR3. Per the germline V gene, CDR1 is SGHRS and CDR2 is YFSETQ. CDR3 region: CASSATSGRAYEQFF. CDR3 coding DNA: TGCGCCAGCAGCGCCACTAGCGGGAGGGCCTATGAGCAGTTCTTC.